The source of this TCR beta chain is a study of blood T cell repertoires in COVID-19. Generated by immunoSEQ multiplex PCR, the TCRdb table keeps only in-frame clones and is missing some. The sample lists 55,000 to 65,000 clones; 60% to 85% were seen once. This clone was recorded a few times. Looked up from germline, CDR1 is SGHRS and CDR2 is YFSETQ. The CDR3 loop spans 15 amino acids. Losses at the gene ends were 4 bases for V and 2 bases for J; bases not matched to a gene: 9. This sequence joins TRBV5-1 and TRBJ2-7; the match to TRBD1 covers 7 bases. The receptor was derived from a man aged 55 to 70 with acute or convalescent COVID-19. Sample: peripheral blood. CDR3 residues: CASSLTGQITYEQYF. CDR3 bases: TGCGCCAGCAGCCTAACGGGACAGATTACCTACGAGCAGTACTTC.